These 8 T cell receptor beta chains were sequenced from one sample in a study of graft-versus-host responses after intestinal transplantation. What these receptors recognize is not known. Libraries were prepared by immunoSEQ multiplex PCR; TCRdb keeps only in-frame clonotypes and omits some of them. The sample carries 90,000 to 95,000 clones, 75% to 95% recorded once. This material consisted of unstimulated CD8+ T cells sorted from spleen or lymph node cells, taken before intestinal transplant. Receptors were obtained from a human donor who received an intestinal transplant.

CDR3 region: CAWSGGQNTEAFF. The CDR3 DNA is TGTGCCTGGAGTGGGGGACAGAACACTGAAGCTTTCTTT. The chain recombines TRBV30 with TRBJ1-1, with D possibly TRBD1 on 6 matching bases. The CDR3 covers 13 residues. Deletions cut 1 base from V and 1 base from J, with 7 bases between. CDR1 is GTSNPN and CDR2 is SVGIG in the germline V gene (reference sequence).

The chain recombines TRBV7-9 with TRBJ2-5; D might be TRBD2 (5 bases). Trimming removed 1 base at V and 1 base at J, with 13 bases between. This CDR3 spans 16 amino acids. The germline V gene has CDR1 SEHNR and CDR2 FQNEAQ (reference sequence). This CDR3 reads CASSLGPSLGQETQYF. The CDR3, as DNA: TGTGCCAGCAGCTTAGGGCCTAGCTTAGGCCAAGAGACCCAGTACTTC. The variable domain in full, completed from reference TRBV7-9 and TRBJ2-5, reads DTGVSQNPRHKITKRGQNVTFRCDPISEHNRLYWYRQTLGQGPEFLTYFQNEAQLEKSRLLSDRFSAERPKGSFSTLEIQRTEQGDSAMYLCASSLGPSLGQETQYFGPGTRLLVL.

V and J are TRBV6-5 and TRBJ2-1; D possibly corresponds to TRBD1 (5 bases). The V end lost 2 bases, the J end lost 4 bases, and 15 bases lay between the germline ends. Looked up from germline, CDR1 is MNHEY and CDR2 is SVGAGI. This CDR3 region has 16 residues. CDR3 protein: CASSYQQGSLYNEQFF. CDR3 DNA sequence: TGTGCCAGCAGTTACCAGCAGGGATCATTATACAATGAGCAGTTCTTC.

Concerning this clone: One end of the junction is discordant with germline, which a read error may explain. This rearrangement joins TRBV6-1 to TRBJ2-5; 10 bases map to TRBD1. This CDR3 comprises 16 residues. The germline gives CDR1 MNHNS, CDR2 SASEGT. The CDR3 region is CASSEAGTGAGGTQYF. In DNA form, the CDR3 reads TGTGCCAGCAGCGAAGCAGGGACAGGGGCGGGGGGGACCCAGTACTTC.

The rearrangement links TRBV19 to TRBJ2-7; 9 bases are a match to TRBD1. CDR1 and CDR2 (germline): LNHDA, SQIVND (reference sequence). Trimming took 6 bases from V and 5 from J; bases not matched to a gene: 8. This CDR3 is built from 14 residues. The CDR3 nucleotides read TGTGCCAGTAGCCTCCGGGACAGGGTTAACGAGCAGTACTTC. It yields the protein CASSLRDRVNEQYF.

The V gene is TRBV25-1, the J gene TRBJ2-2; maybe TRBD1 (6 bases). V was pared by 3 bases and J by 3 bases, with 14 bases between. This CDR3 is 16 amino acids long. Germline V gene lookup returns CDR1 MGHDK and CDR2 SYGVNS. CDR3 in amino acids: CASSEITGPDTGELFF. The CDR3 DNA reads TGTGCCAGCAGTGAGATTACAGGGCCCGACACCGGGGAGCTGTTTTTT. Combining the CDR3 with reference TRBV25-1 and TRBJ2-2 gives the whole variable domain EADIYQTPRYLVIGTGKKITLECSQTMGHDKMYWYQQDPGMELHLIHYSYGVNSTEKGDLSSESTVSRIRTEHFPLTLESARPSHTSQYLCASSEITGPDTGELFFGEGSRLTVL.

The rearrangement joins TRBV11-2 to TRBJ2-5, with TRBD2 matching over 8 bases. Per germline, CDR1 SGHAT and CDR2 FQNNGV. The CDR3 has 14 residues. V lost 7 bases, J lost 4 bases, and 8 bases stayed unmatched. CDR3 sequence reads: CASNPGGDPETQYF. The CDR3 bases are TGTGCCAGCAACCCCGGGGGGGACCCAGAGACCCAGTACTTC.

As concerns this clone: One end of the junction is discordant with germline, which a read error may explain. V and J are TRBV5-5 and TRBJ2-1; D perhaps matches TRBD1 (6 bases). CDR1 and CDR2 (germline): SGHKS, YYEKEE (reference sequence). The CDR3 length is 15 residues. The CDR3 bases are TGTGCCAGCAGCTTGTGGGCAGGGGTCTACGATGAGCAGTTCTTC. Protein: CASSLWAGVYDEQFF.